The next 2 T cell receptor beta chains were all read from a single sample in a study of shared clonotypes between healthy human individuals. The method was immunoSEQ multiplex PCR; TCRdb's version includes in-frame clones alone and lacks a portion of them. The profile shows millions of clones, approximately 94% of them singletons. Naive CD8 populations comprised CD45RO-negative cells positively selected for CCR7, excluding terminally differentiated effector memory CD45RA+ cells. Specimen: naive CD8+ T cells sorted from blood. The origin of the receptors is a man between 18 and 29 years old in good health.

The chain has TRBV11-2 and TRBJ2-7; 7 bases map to TRBD1. CDR3 size: 13 residues. With V trimmed by 1 base and J by 10 bases, 7 bases remained unmatched. CDR1 and CDR2 (germline): SGHAT, FQNNGV. The CDR3: CASSLGQGFPQYF. Here the CDR3 DNA reads TGTGCCAGCAGCTTAGGACAGGGCTTCCCTCAGTACTTC. The whole variable domain, filled in from reference TRBV11-2 and TRBJ2-7, reads EAGVAQSPRYKIIEKRQSVAFWCNPISGHATLYWYQQILGQGPKLLIQFQNNGVVDDSQLPKDRFSAERLKGVDSTLKIQPAKLEDSAVYLCASSLGQGFPQYFGPGTRLTVT.

The chain is built from TRBV19 and TRBJ2-1, with 15 bases fitting TRBD2. The CDR3 totals 15 residues. V dropped 7 bases and J dropped 7; count of bases not matched to a gene: 5. Germline CDR1 reads LNHDA; CDR2 reads SQIVND (reference sequence). CDR3 sequence reads: CASKGLAGGSNEQFF. CDR3 sequence (DNA): TGTGCCAGTAAGGGACTAGCGGGAGGTTCAAATGAGCAGTTCTTC. Looking up the rest from reference TRBV19 and TRBJ2-1 gives the full variable domain: DGGITQSPKYLFRKEGQNVTLSCEQNLNHDAMYWYRQDPGQGLRLIYYSQIVNDFQKGDIAEGYSVSREKKESFPLTVTSAQKNPTAFYLCASKGLAGGSNEQFFGPGTRLTVL.